A few counts support the clone carrying this TCR beta chain. The antigen is undetermined. Germline loops: CDR1 LGHNA, CDR2 YNFKEQ. CDR3 length: 15 amino acids. Between the trimmed V and J ends, which lost 4 bases and 0 bases, there was a span of 12 bases. The sample is drawn from a study of cytomegalovirus exposure and HLA in healthy donors. Study summary: The same platform was used for the 95 to 150 validation repertoires and the 600 to 700 first-cohort repertoires, a later analysis reported. Study-wide findings and caveats: The study designated about 160 TCR beta chains cytomegalovirus-associated. For cytomegalovirus status, the classifier reportedly gave diagnoses with high specificity and sensitivity. Rare TCR sequences predominated, though certain public TCRs were found in many donors.

Some clones are missing from TCRdb's copy, which holds only in-frame ones; the method was immunoSEQ multiplex PCR. The top ten clones hold 1.4% of a sample with 130,000 to 150,000 clones, 84% of them seen once. The chain is built from TRBV4-2 and TRBJ1-2, with D uncertain. This receptor was obtained from a woman aged 25 to 39 in good health and CMV-seronegative. Sequences were obtained from PBMCs. The DNA of the CDR3 is TGTGCCAGCAGCCTCCGTCGGGAAGCTAACTATGGCTACACCTTC. It yields the protein CASSLRREANYGYTF.